This T cell receptor beta chain was sequenced in a study of blood T cell repertoires in COVID-19. For the study at large: Acute-phase and convalescent COVID-19 samples originated in the United States, Italy and Spain.

The germline CDR1 and CDR2 sequences are MDHEN and SYDVKM. With 5 bases removed from V and 8 bases from J, the gap between germline ends came to 16 bases. The CDR3 is made up of 14 amino acids. Clones were read by immunoSEQ multiplex PCR, and TCRdb kept only the in-frame ones, dropping some. The profile shows 150,000 or so clones, roughly 90% of them singletons. The sequencing input was PBMCs or T cells enriched from blood (not recorded which). The sequence derives from a woman younger than 45 with acute COVID-19. The chain employs TRBV28 and TRBJ2-4, with D tentatively TRBD1 (6 bases). CDR3 protein: CASSPIDRRDIQYF. Written as DNA, the CDR3 is TGTGCCAGCAGTCCAATCGACAGGCGGGACATTCAGTACTTC.